Detailed here is one TCR beta chain. This sample is drawn from a study of CD8 T cell repertoires and HIV-1 epitope variants. Looking at the study overall: Separate wells received one of Twenty-five Gag or Nef variant peptides. Enriched T cells were co-cultured with equal autologous T cell-negative cells.

Survey-depth immunoSEQ sequencing covered TCR beta CDR3 regions. Clones were sequenced by immunoSEQ multiplex PCR, and TCRdb holds only the in-frame ones, with some missing. The sample lists 95,000 or so clones; approximately 70% were seen once. Sequencing was performed on uncultured baseline CD8+ T cells from peripheral blood mononuclear cells (PBMCs). The clonotype comes from a male donor with HIV.

In nucleotides, the CDR3 is TGCGCCAGCAGCTTGGGAGCGCCCCAGGGGAGCACAGATACGCAGTATTTT. Translation gives CASSLGAPQGSTDTQYF. V is TRBV5-1 and J is TRBJ2-3; TRBD1 might be the D (6 bases). CDR3 length: 17 amino acids. Germline V gene lookup returns CDR1 SGHRS and CDR2 YFSETQ. Trimming cost V 0 bases and J 0 bases, with 14 bases left between them.